This T cell receptor beta chain stems from a study of control samples from healthy donors and cancer patients. Per germline, CDR1 MNHEY and CDR2 SVGAGI. There are 13 residues in the CDR3. V was clipped by 2 bases and J by 12 bases, with 16 bases between them. Sequenced by immunoSEQ multiplex PCR; TCRdb stores in-frame clones only, minus some. Here the sample spans approximately 99,000 clones, 70% to 85% being singletons. The specimen was blood. The chain has TRBV6-5 and TRBJ1-2; no definite D call. The TCR was taken from a man in his late teens or twenties in good health. The CDR3 region has the DNA TGTGCCAGCAGTTACGGAACCCCACTAAACCACACCTTC. Its protein is CASSYGTPLNHTF.